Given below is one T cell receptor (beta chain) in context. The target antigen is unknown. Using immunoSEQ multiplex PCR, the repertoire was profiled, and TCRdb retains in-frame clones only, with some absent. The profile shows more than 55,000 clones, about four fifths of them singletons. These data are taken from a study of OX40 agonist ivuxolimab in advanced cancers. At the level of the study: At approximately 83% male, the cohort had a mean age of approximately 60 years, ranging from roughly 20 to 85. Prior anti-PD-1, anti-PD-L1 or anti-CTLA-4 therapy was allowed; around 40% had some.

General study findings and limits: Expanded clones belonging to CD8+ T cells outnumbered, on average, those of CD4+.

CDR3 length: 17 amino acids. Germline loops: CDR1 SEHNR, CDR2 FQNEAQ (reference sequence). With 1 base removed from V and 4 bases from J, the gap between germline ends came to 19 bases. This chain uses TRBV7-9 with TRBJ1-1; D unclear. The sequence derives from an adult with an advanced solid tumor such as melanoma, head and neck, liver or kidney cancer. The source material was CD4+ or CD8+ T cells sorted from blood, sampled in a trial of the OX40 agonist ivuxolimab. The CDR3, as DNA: TGTGCCAGCAGCTTAGGTTCGGGTGGCCTCATCAGCACTGAAGCTTTCTTT. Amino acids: CASSLGSGGLISTEAFF.